This section outlines one T cell receptor beta chain sequence together with its context. Its antigen remains unknown. This specimen comes from a study of OX40 agonist ivuxolimab in advanced cancers. Study in general: The dose-escalation group included hepatocellular carcinoma, melanoma, renal cell carcinoma and head and neck cancer. Study observations and caveats: At 0.1 to 3.0 mg/kg, CD4+ and CD8+ blood T cells expanded clonally by week 6.

Germline V gene lookup returns CDR1 SGHRS and CDR2 YFSETQ. The V gene lost 0 bases and the J gene lost 6 bases, with 10 bases spanning the gap. This CDR3 spans 14 amino acids. Data came from immunoSEQ multiplex PCR; TCRdb stores just in-frame clones and leaves some out. The sample holds roughly 40,000 clones, approximately 90% seen once. This receptor was taken from an adult with an advanced solid tumor such as melanoma, head and neck, liver or kidney cancer. Sequenced material: CD4+ or CD8+ T cells sorted from blood, taken in a trial of the OX40 agonist ivuxolimab. V gene TRBV5-1 combines with J gene TRBJ1-5; a weak D match, TRBD1 (6 bases). CDR3 nucleotides: TGCGCCAGCAGCTTGGCTGGGGGCCGTCAGCCCCAGCATTTT. Translation gives CASSLAGGRQPQHF.